This T cell receptor (beta chain) was documented in a study of T cell repertoires in cytomegalovirus infection. Study-wide context: Recently identified HLA-C-restricted CMV epitopes were among the peptides used. General study results and limits: Using cumulative public TCR beta family frequency, the authors identified those who carried CMV together with the relevant HLA. CMV-specific TCR beta clonotypes restricted by HLA-C were the ones dominating the ex vivo response.

This clonotype was observed many times. The target antigen is unknown. Germline V gene lookup returns CDR1 SGHVS and CDR2 FNYEAQ. The V end lost 3 bases, the J end lost 10 bases, and 7 bases lay between the germline ends. This CDR3 has 11 amino acids. MiXCR was run by TCRdb on the reads, yielding one entry per CDR3 protein. The table records about 920,000 distinct CDR3 sequences, around 31% of them present only once. V usage is TRBV7-6 and J usage is TRBJ2-1, with a tentative D call TRBD2 (6 bases). The specimen comprised cultured CD8+ T cells from PBMCs, sampled from culture after CMV antigen stimulation. This clonotype originated in a human donor in good health (CMV status not recorded). Some clones in this sample may be carry-over from other donors' samples. The CDR3 nucleotides are TGTGCCAGCAGCTTCGGAGGGGAGCAGTTCTTC. Residues: CASSFGGEQFF. Supplemented by reference TRBV7-6 and TRBJ2-1, the full variable domain reads GAGVSQSPRYKVTKRGQDVALRCDPISGHVSLYWYRQALGQGPEFLTYFNYEAQQDKSGLPNDRFSAERPEGSISTLTIQRTEQRDSAMYRCASSFGGEQFFGPGTRLTVL.